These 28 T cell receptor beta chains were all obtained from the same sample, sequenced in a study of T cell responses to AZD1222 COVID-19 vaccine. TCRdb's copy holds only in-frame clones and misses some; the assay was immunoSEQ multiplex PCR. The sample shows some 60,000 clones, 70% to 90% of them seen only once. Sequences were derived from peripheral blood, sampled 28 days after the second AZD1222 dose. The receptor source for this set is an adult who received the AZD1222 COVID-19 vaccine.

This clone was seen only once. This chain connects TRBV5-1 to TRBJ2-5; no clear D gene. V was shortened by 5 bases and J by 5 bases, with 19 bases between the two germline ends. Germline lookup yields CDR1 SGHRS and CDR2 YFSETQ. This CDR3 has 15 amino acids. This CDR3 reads CASRPEVTQGETQYF. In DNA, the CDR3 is TGCGCCAGCAGGCCTGAGGTTACCCAAGGCGAGACCCAGTACTTC.

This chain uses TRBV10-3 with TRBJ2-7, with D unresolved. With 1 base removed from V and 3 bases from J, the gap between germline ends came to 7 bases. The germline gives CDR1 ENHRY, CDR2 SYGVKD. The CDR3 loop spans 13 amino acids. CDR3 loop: CAISEYPGYEQYF. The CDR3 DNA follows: TGTGCCATCAGTGAGTACCCCGGCTACGAGCAGTACTTC.

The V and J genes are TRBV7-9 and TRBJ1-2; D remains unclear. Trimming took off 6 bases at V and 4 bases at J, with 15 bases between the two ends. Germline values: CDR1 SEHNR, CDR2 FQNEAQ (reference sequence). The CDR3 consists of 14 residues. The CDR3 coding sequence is TGTGCCAGCAGTTTCCCCGACCGGCCCTATGGCTACACCTTC. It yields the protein CASSFPDRPYGYTF.

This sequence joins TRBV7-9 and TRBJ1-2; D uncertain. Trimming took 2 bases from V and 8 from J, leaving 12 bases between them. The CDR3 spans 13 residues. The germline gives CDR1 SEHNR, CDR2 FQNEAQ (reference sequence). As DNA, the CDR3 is TGTGCCAGCAGCTTATGGGCGAACGCCGGCTACACCTTC. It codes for CASSLWANAGYTF. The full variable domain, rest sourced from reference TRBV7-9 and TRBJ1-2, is DTGVSQNPRHKITKRGQNVTFRCDPISEHNRLYWYRQTLGQGPEFLTYFQNEAQLEKSRLLSDRFSAERPKGSFSTLEIQRTEQGDSAMYLCASSLWANAGYTFGSGTRLTVV.

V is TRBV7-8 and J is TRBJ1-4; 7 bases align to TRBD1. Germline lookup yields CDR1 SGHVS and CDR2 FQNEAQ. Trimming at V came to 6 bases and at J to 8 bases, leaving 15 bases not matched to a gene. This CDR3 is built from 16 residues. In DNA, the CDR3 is TGTGCCAGCAGTGCTGATAGGGGGCAAAGATGGGAAAAACTGTTTTTT. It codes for CASSADRGQRWEKLFF.

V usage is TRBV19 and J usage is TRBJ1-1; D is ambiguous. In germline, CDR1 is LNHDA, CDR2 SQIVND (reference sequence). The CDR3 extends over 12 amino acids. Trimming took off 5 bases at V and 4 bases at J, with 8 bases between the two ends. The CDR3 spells CASSWGGTEAFF. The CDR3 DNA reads TGTGCCAGTAGTTGGGGTGGCACTGAAGCTTTCTTT.

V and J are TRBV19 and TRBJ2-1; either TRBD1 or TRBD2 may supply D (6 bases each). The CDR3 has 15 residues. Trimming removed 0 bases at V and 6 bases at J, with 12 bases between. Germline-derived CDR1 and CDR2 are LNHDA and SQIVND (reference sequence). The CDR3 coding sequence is TGTGCCAGTAGTATAGATCCTCGGGGGCGCAATGAGCAGTTCTTC. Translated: CASSIDPRGRNEQFF.

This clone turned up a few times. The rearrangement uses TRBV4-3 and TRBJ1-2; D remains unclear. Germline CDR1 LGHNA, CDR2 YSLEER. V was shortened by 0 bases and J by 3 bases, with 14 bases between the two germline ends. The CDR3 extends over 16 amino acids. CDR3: CASSQDRSGPYYGYTF. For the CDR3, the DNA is TGCGCCAGCAGCCAAGATCGGAGCGGACCGTACTATGGCTACACCTTC.

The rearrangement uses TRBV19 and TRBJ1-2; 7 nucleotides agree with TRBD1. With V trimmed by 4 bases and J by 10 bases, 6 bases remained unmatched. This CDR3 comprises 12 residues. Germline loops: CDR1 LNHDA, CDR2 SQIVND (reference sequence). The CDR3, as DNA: TGTGCCAGTAGTAAAGGGACAGCACACTACACCTTC. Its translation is CASSKGTAHYTF.

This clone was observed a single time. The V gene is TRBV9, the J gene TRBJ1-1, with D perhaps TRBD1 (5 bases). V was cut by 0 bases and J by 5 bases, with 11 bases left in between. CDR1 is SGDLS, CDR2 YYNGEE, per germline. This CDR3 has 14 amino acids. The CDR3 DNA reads TGTGCCAGCAGCGTAGGGGACGGTAGGACTGAAGCTTTCTTT. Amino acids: CASSVGDGRTEAFF.

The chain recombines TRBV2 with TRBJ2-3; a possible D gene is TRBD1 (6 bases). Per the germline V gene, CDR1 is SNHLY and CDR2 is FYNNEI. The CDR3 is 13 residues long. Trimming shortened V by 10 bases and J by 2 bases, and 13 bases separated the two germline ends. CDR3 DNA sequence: TGTGCCATCTCGGGACAAACCACAGATACGCAGTATTTT. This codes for CAISGQTTDTQYF.

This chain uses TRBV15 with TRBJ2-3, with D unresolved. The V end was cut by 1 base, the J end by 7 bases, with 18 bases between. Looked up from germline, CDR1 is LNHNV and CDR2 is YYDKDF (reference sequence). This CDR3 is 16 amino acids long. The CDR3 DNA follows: TGTGCCACCAGCAGAGGCCCTCAGTCTAGTGACTATACGCAGTATTTT. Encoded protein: CATSRGPQSSDYTQYF.

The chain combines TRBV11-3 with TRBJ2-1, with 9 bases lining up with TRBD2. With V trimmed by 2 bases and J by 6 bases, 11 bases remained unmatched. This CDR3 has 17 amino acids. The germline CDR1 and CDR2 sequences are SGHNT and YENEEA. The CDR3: CASSLSSGRFHFNEQFF. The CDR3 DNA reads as TGTGCCAGCAGCTTAAGTAGCGGGAGATTCCACTTCAATGAGCAGTTCTTC.

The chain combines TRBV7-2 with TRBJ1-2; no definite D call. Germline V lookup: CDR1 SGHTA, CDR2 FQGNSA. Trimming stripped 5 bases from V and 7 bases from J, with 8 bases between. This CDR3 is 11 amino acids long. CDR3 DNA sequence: TGTGCCAGCAGCCTCTTCACTGGCTACACCTTC. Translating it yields CASSLFTGYTF.

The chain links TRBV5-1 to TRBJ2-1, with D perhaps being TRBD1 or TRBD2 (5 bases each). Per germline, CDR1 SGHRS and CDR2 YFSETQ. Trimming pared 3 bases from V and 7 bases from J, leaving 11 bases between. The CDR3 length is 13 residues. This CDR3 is CASSSGWGNEQFF. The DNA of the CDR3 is TGCGCCAGCAGCTCTGGGTGGGGGAATGAGCAGTTCTTC. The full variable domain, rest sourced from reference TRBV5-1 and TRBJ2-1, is KAGVTQTPRYLIKTRGQQVTLSCSPISGHRSVSWYQQTPGQGLQFLFEYFSETQRNKGNFPGRFSGRQFSNSRSEMNVSTLELGDSALYLCASSSGWGNEQFFGPGTRLTVL.

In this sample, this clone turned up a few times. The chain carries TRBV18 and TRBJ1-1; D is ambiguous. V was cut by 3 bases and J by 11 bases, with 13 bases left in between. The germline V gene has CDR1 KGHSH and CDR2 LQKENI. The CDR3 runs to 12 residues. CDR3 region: CASSPTGRIAFF. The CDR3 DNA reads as TGTGCCAGCTCACCTACGGGTCGTATCGCTTTCTTT.

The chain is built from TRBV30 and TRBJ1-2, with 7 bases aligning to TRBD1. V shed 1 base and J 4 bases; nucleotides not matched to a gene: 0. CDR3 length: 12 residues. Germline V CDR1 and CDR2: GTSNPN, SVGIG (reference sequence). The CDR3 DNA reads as TGTGCCTGGAGTGGGACAGGCTATGGCTACACCTTC. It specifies CAWSGTGYGYTF.

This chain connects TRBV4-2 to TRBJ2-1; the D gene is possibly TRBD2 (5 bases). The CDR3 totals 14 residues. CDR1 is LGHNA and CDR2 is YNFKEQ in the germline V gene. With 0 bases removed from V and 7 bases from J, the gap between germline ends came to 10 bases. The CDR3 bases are TGTGCCAGCAGCCAAGATCAGGAGGTTAATGAGCAGTTCTTC. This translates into CASSQDQEVNEQFF.

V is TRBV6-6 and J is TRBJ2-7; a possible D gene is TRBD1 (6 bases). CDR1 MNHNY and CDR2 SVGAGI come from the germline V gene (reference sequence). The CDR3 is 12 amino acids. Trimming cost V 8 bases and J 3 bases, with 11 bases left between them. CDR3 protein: CASRDNDYEQYF. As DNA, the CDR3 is TGTGCCAGCCGGGACAACGACTACGAGCAGTACTTC.

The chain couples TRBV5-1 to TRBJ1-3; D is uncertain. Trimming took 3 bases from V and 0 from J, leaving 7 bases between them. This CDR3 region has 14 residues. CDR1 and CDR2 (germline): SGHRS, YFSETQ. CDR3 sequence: CASSSGVSGNTIYF. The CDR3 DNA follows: TGCGCCAGCAGCTCCGGAGTCTCTGGAAACACCATATATTTT.

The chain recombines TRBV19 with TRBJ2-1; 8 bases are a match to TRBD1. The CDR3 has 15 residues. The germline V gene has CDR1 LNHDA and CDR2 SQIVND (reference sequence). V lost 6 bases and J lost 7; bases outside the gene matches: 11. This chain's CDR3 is CASRTGQGLGNEQFF. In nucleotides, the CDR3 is TGTGCCAGTAGGACCGGACAGGGCCTGGGGAATGAGCAGTTCTTC.

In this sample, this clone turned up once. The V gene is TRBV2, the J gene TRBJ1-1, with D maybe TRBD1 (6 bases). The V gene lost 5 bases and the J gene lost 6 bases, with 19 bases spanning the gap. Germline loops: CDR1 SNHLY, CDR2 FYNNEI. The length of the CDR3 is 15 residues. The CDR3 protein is CASSTFGGLSAEAFF. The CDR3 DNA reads TGTGCCAGCAGTACCTTCGGGGGGCTCTCGGCTGAAGCTTTCTTT.

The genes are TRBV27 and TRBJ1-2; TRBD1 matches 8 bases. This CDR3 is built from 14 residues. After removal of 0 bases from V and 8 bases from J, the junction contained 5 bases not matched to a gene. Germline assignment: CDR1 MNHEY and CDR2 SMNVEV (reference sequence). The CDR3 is CASSLSYRGSGYTF. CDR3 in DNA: TGTGCCAGCAGTTTATCGTACAGGGGGTCCGGCTACACCTTC.

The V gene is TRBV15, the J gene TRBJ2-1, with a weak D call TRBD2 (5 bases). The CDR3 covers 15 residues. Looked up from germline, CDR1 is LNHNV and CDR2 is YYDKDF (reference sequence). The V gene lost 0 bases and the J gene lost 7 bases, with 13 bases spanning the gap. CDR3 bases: TGTGCCACCAGCAGAGATATCGGGGTGGGGAATGAGCAGTTCTTC. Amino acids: CATSRDIGVGNEQFF.

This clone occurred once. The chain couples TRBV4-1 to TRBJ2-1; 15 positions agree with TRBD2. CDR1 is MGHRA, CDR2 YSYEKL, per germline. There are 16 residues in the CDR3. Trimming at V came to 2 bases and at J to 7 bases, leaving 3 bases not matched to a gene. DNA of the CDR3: TGCGCCAGCAGCCAACTGGGACTAGCGGGAGGAAATGAGCAGTTCTTC. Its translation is CASSQLGLAGGNEQFF.

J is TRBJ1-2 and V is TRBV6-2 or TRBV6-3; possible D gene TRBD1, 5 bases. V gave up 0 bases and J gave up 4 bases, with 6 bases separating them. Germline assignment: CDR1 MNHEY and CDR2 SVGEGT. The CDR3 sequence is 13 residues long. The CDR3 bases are TGTGCCAGCAGTTACTCGGGGGGCTATGGCTACACCTTC. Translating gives CASSYSGGYGYTF.

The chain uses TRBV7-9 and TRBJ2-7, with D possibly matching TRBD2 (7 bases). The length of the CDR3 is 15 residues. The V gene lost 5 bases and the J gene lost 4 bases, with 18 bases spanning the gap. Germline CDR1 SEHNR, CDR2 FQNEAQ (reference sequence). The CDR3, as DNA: TGTGCCAGCAGCACGGGGGCGGGAGCTCAATACGAGCAGTACTTC. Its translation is CASSTGAGAQYEQYF.

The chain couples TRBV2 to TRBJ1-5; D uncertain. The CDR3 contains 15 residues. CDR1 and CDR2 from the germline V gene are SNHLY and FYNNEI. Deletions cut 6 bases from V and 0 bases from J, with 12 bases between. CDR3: CASRLDMNSNQPQHF. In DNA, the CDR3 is TGTGCCAGCAGGCTCGACATGAATAGCAATCAGCCCCAGCATTTT.